The present entry profiles one T cell receptor beta chain with its context. Each donor was a healthy Caucasian individual from Russia, aged about 6 to 100. J was trimmed by 10 bases and V by 4 bases; bases with no gene match: 5. This CDR3 is built from 13 residues. Germline V lookup: CDR1 MRHNA, CDR2 SNTAGT. Then a second PCR, running about 6 to 11 cycles, was carried out with a sample-barcoded 5' primer and a J-beta primer mix. TCRdb re-analysed the 5' RACE reads in MiXCR, keeping a single row per CDR3 protein. This sample yields around 990,000 distinct CDR3 sequences, of which almost 25% are seen a single time; approximately 0.7% belongs to the top ten. This sample was taken from a study of blood T cells in healthy people across ages. This sample also belongs to another study, concerning T cells of mothers and their children. That source adds: Over 10 million reads per mother and roughly 3 million per child were obtained. Normalized overlap was always slightly, never significantly, higher in related than unrelated mother-child pairs.

This TCR derives from a girl aged 2 to 10 in good health. Sequenced sample: blood. The rearrangement joins TRBV6-4 to TRBJ2-1, with 9 bases fitting TRBD2. The CDR3 DNA reads TGTGCCAGCAGTGTTGTAGCGGGGGTCGAGCAGTTCTTC. Residues: CASSVVAGVEQFF.